This is a list of T cell receptor beta chains from one sample in a study of CD8 T cells in Susac syndrome. TCRdb fed the immunoSEQ multiplex PCR reads into MiXCR, producing one record per CDR3 protein. The sample contains a few hundred thousand distinct CDR3 sequences, just over 90% of which appear only once. Sequenced sample: CD4+ T cells from PBMCs. These receptors were obtained from a human donor with multiple sclerosis. The CDR3 runs from the conserved cysteine through the conserved F or W. Each record gives: D gene, V gene, J gene, clone size, CDR3 DNA, CDR3 protein. A D gene is named only where the DNA matches it firmly. For some rows the clone size is stated as once, few or many, or as a class when expanded; others skip it.

d_call: .; v_call: TRBV3-1; j_call: TRBJ1-2; clone_size: .; cdr3_nt: TGTGCCAGCAGCCAGGAACAGGGTCGGCGCTATGGCTACACCTTC; cdr3_aa: CASSQEQGRRYGYTF
d_call: .; v_call: TRBV9; j_call: TRBJ2-1; clone_size: .; cdr3_nt: TGTGCCAGCAGCAGGGTTCCGGAGTTACCGGATGAGCAGTTCTTC; cdr3_aa: CASSRVPELPDEQFF
d_call: .; v_call: TRBV7-2; j_call: TRBJ2-3; clone_size: .; cdr3_nt: TGTGCCAGCAGCCAAGGGGGGCTAGCTGTCACAGATACGCAGTATTTT; cdr3_aa: CASSQGGLAVTDTQYF
d_call: .; v_call: TRBV28; j_call: TRBJ2-5; clone_size: .; cdr3_nt: TGTGCCAGCAGTGAAGAGACCGGCCAGCGGACCCAGTACTTC; cdr3_aa: CASSEETGQRTQYF
d_call: TRBD2; v_call: TRBV2; j_call: TRBJ2-3; clone_size: .; cdr3_nt: TGTGCCAGCACTCTGACTAGCGGGGGAAGCACAGATACGCAGTATTTT; cdr3_aa: CASTLTSGGSTDTQYF
d_call: TRBD2; v_call: TRBV20-1; j_call: TRBJ2-7; clone_size: .; cdr3_nt: TGCAGTGCTAGGGTTGTCGGAGGCGGGGGGGCCTACGAGCAGTACTTC; cdr3_aa: CSARVVGGGGAYEQYF
d_call: .; v_call: TRBV5-6; j_call: TRBJ1-2; clone_size: once; cdr3_nt: TGTGCCAGCAGCTTGGGGATGGGCCTGGGCGGCTACACCTTC; cdr3_aa: CASSLGMGLGGYTF
d_call: .; v_call: TRBV18; j_call: TRBJ1-4; clone_size: .; cdr3_nt: TGTGCCAGCTCACCACCTCGCACCGCAGGTGAAAAACTGTTTTTT; cdr3_aa: CASSPPRTAGEKLFF
d_call: .; v_call: TRBV24-1; j_call: TRBJ1-5; clone_size: .; cdr3_nt: TGTGCCACCAGTGAGACGGGTAGCAATCAGCCCCAGCATTTT; cdr3_aa: CATSETGSNQPQHF
d_call: .; v_call: TRBV30; j_call: TRBJ2-3; clone_size: .; cdr3_nt: TGTGCCGGGAGCGGCTACGTCACAGATACGCAGTATTTT; cdr3_aa: CAGSGYVTDTQYF
d_call: .; v_call: TRBV2; j_call: TRBJ2-2; clone_size: .; cdr3_nt: TGTGCCAGCAGCCGGGGGACAGTCAACACCGGGGAGCTGTTTTTT; cdr3_aa: CASSRGTVNTGELFF
d_call: .; v_call: TRBV29-1; j_call: TRBJ1-3; clone_size: .; cdr3_nt: TGCAGCGTTGGGGGGGTGGACCGGCCCTCTGGAAACACCATATATTTT; cdr3_aa: CSVGGVDRPSGNTIYF
d_call: .; v_call: TRBV12-3/TRBV12-4; j_call: TRBJ2-7; clone_size: few; cdr3_nt: TGTGCCAGCAGTTTTGAGGGGTACGAGCAGTACTTC; cdr3_aa: CASSFEGYEQYF
d_call: .; v_call: TRBV6-5; j_call: TRBJ2-1; clone_size: .; cdr3_nt: TGTGCCAGCAGTTACGGGGGGACAGCCCGGGGGCAGTTCTTC; cdr3_aa: CASSYGGTARGQFF
d_call: TRBD1; v_call: TRBV29-1; j_call: TRBJ1-2; clone_size: .; cdr3_nt: TGCAGCGTTGATTGGGGACAGGGGACCTCTTCGGTAGGCTACACCTTC; cdr3_aa: CSVDWGQGTSSVGYTF
d_call: TRBD2; v_call: TRBV5-1; j_call: TRBJ2-1; clone_size: .; cdr3_nt: TGCGCCAGCAGCTTTAGCGGGAGCTTGTTGGATGAGCAGTTCTTC; cdr3_aa: CASSFSGSLLDEQFF
d_call: TRBD2; v_call: TRBV24-1; j_call: TRBJ2-1; clone_size: once; cdr3_nt: TGTGCCACCAGTGAGGGGACTAGTGGGCCCAGGAATGAGCAGTTCTTC; cdr3_aa: CATSEGTSGPRNEQFF
d_call: .; v_call: TRBV11-2; j_call: TRBJ2-7; clone_size: .; cdr3_nt: TGTGCCAGCAGCTTTGGGGCAGGGTCCTCCTACGAGCAGTACTTC; cdr3_aa: CASSFGAGSSYEQYF
d_call: .; v_call: TRBV5-1; j_call: TRBJ2-5; clone_size: .; cdr3_nt: TGCGCCAGCAGCAAGGTGCTCCAAAAGGAGACCCAGTACTTC; cdr3_aa: CASSKVLQKETQYF
d_call: TRBD1; v_call: TRBV27; j_call: TRBJ1-6; clone_size: .; cdr3_nt: TGTGCCAGCAGTTTTGAGGGGACAGGGAATTCACCCCTCCACTTT; cdr3_aa: CASSFEGTGNSPLHF
d_call: TRBD2; v_call: TRBV3-1; j_call: TRBJ2-2; clone_size: .; cdr3_nt: TGTGCCAGCAGCCACGGGGGGAGAACCGGGGAGCTGTTTTTT; cdr3_aa: CASSHGGRTGELFF
d_call: TRBD2; v_call: TRBV23-1; j_call: TRBJ2-4; clone_size: .; cdr3_nt: TGCGCCAGCAGTCATACACGTGGGACTAGCGGGAGATTCGCCAAAAACATTCAGTACTTC; cdr3_aa: CASSHTRGTSGRFAKNIQYF
d_call: TRBD2; v_call: TRBV20-1; j_call: TRBJ2-1; clone_size: .; cdr3_nt: TGCAGTGCTAGTCGGGGACTAGTTCCCGGTGAGCAGTTCTTC; cdr3_aa: CSASRGLVPGEQFF
d_call: .; v_call: TRBV29-1; j_call: TRBJ2-3; clone_size: .; cdr3_nt: TGCAGCGCTCCCTCGATGAGGGCAGTAGATACGCAGTATTTT; cdr3_aa: CSAPSMRAVDTQYF
d_call: TRBD1; v_call: TRBV4-1; j_call: TRBJ1-2; clone_size: .; cdr3_nt: TGCGCCAGCAGCCAAGAGGTCGGGACAGGGCACTATGGCTACACCTTC; cdr3_aa: CASSQEVGTGHYGYTF
d_call: TRBD1; v_call: TRBV19; j_call: TRBJ2-1; clone_size: .; cdr3_nt: TGTGCCAGTAGTTCCCAGACAGGGTACCATGAGCAGTTCTTC; cdr3_aa: CASSSQTGYHEQFF
d_call: .; v_call: TRBV7-2; j_call: TRBJ2-1; clone_size: .; cdr3_nt: TGTGCCAGCAGCTGGGACCACTACGTGCAGTTCTTC; cdr3_aa: CASSWDHYVQFF
d_call: TRBD1; v_call: TRBV20-1; j_call: TRBJ2-7; clone_size: .; cdr3_nt: TGCAGTGCTAGATCCGGCCGGACAGGGAGATACGAGCAGTACTTC; cdr3_aa: CSARSGRTGRYEQYF
d_call: .; v_call: TRBV5-1; j_call: TRBJ2-3; clone_size: .; cdr3_nt: TGCGCCAGCAGCTGGACGCTAGGAGATACGCAGTATTTT; cdr3_aa: CASSWTLGDTQYF
d_call: .; v_call: TRBV3-1; j_call: TRBJ1-2; clone_size: .; cdr3_nt: TGTGCCAGCAGCCAAGGGGACGAAGATGGCTACACCTTC; cdr3_aa: CASSQGDEDGYTF
d_call: .; v_call: TRBV5-1; j_call: TRBJ2-7; clone_size: .; cdr3_nt: TGCGCCAGCAGCTTGTCCCAGGGGCAGGGCGAGCAGTACTTC; cdr3_aa: CASSLSQGQGEQYF
d_call: .; v_call: TRBV28; j_call: TRBJ2-3; clone_size: .; cdr3_nt: TGTGCCAGCACAACCCCGGTGGCAGATACGCAGTATTTT; cdr3_aa: CASTTPVADTQYF
d_call: .; v_call: TRBV3-1; j_call: TRBJ1-2; clone_size: .; cdr3_nt: TGTGCCAGCAGCCCAGGCTCCCGTTATGGCTACACCTTC; cdr3_aa: CASSPGSRYGYTF
d_call: TRBD1; v_call: TRBV24-1; j_call: TRBJ2-1; clone_size: .; cdr3_nt: TGTGCCACCAGTGATGGACAGGGAAGGAGCTCCTACAATGAGCAGTTCTTC; cdr3_aa: CATSDGQGRSSYNEQFF
d_call: .; v_call: TRBV19; j_call: TRBJ2-1; clone_size: .; cdr3_nt: TGTGCCAGTAGCCTCTCCGGGACGAGAGAGCAGTTCTTC; cdr3_aa: CASSLSGTREQFF
d_call: .; v_call: TRBV7-9; j_call: TRBJ2-7; clone_size: .; cdr3_nt: TGTGCCAGCAGCTCCGATAGGAGGAGCTCCTACGAGCAGTACTTC; cdr3_aa: CASSSDRRSSYEQYF
d_call: .; v_call: TRBV20-1; j_call: TRBJ1-5; clone_size: .; cdr3_nt: TGCAGTGCTAAAGAGACAGCTAATCAGCCCCAGCATTTT; cdr3_aa: CSAKETANQPQHF